Below, 30 T cell receptor beta chains from the same sample are listed, as sequenced in a study of blood T cell repertoires in COVID-19. The protocol was immunoSEQ multiplex PCR, while the TCRdb copy is restricted to in-frame clones and leaves out a portion. This sample has 100,000 to 150,000 clones, with around 85% found just once. Sequenced: peripheral blood. The receptors stem from a woman between 45 and 60 years old with acute or convalescent COVID-19.

J is TRBJ2-1 and V is TRBV19, with 8 bases fitting TRBD2. The CDR3 length is 15 residues. CDR1 LNHDA and CDR2 SQIVND come from the germline V gene (reference sequence). With 3 bases clipped from V and 5 bases from J, the junction kept 6 bases outside the gene matches. The CDR3 spells CASSITGGGNNEQFF. CDR3 nucleotide sequence: TGTGCCAGTAGTATCACAGGCGGGGGGAACAATGAGCAGTTCTTC.

The chain carries TRBV2 and TRBJ2-3; 8 nucleotides match TRBD2. Looked up from germline, CDR1 is SNHLY and CDR2 is FYNNEI. This CDR3 region has 14 residues. V was pared by 8 bases and J by 4 bases, with 8 bases of the junction left unmatched. CDR3 protein: CASGERGRADTQYF. The CDR3, as DNA: TGTGCCAGCGGGGAGCGGGGGAGAGCAGATACGCAGTATTTT.

V is TRBV18 and J is TRBJ2-3; 8 nucleotides line up with TRBD2. Trimming removed 4 bases from V and 1 base from J; junction bases left unmatched: 10. Germline V gives CDR1 KGHSH, CDR2 LQKENI. The CDR3 contains 17 residues. This chain's CDR3 is CASSHPVLSGGTDTQYF. The CDR3 nucleotides read TGTGCCAGCTCACACCCGGTCCTTAGCGGGGGCACAGATACGCAGTATTTT.

The chain has TRBV15 and TRBJ2-1; 8 positions agree with TRBD1. The CDR3 runs 14 residues. V shed 6 bases, J shed 3 bases, and the junction held 4 bases outside the gene matches. Germline loops: CDR1 LNHNV, CDR2 YYDKDF (reference sequence). The CDR3 DNA is TGTGCCACCAGATACGACAGGGGCTACAATGAGCAGTTCTTC. Encoded protein: CATRYDRGYNEQFF. Full variable domain (remainder filled in from reference TRBV15 and TRBJ2-1): DAMVIQNPRYQVTQFGKPVTLSCSQTLNHNVMYWYQQKSSQAPKLLFHYYDKDFNNEADTPDNFQSRRPNTSFCFLDIRSPGLGDTAMYLCATRYDRGYNEQFFGPGTRLTVL.

This rearrangement joins TRBV9 to TRBJ1-3; D possibly corresponds to TRBD1 (5 bases). V lost 3 bases, J lost 0 bases, and 19 bases lay in between. CDR3 length: 18 residues. The germline gives CDR1 SGDLS, CDR2 YYNGEE. DNA for the CDR3: TGTGCCAGCAGCGCCGGACCTTTTGGGGCAACCTCTGGAAACACCATATATTTT. It yields the protein CASSAGPFGATSGNTIYF.

This chain links TRBV5-4 with TRBJ1-2; no firm D call. CDR1 and CDR2 (germline): SGHNT, YYREEE (reference sequence). V lost 3 bases to trimming and J lost 8 bases, with 14 bases between them. The CDR3 contains 13 residues. The chain's CDR3 is CASSSLDIQGYTF. CDR3 in DNA: TGTGCCAGCAGCTCCCTTGACATCCAAGGCTACACCTTC.

The gene calls are TRBV10-3 and TRBJ1-1; the D gene is possibly TRBD1 (5 bases). The germline V gene encodes CDR1 ENHRY and CDR2 SYGVKD. This CDR3 spans 14 amino acids. Between the trimmed V and J ends, which lost 6 bases and 3 bases, there was a span of 14 bases. The CDR3 is CAIRIGTGDTEAFF. CDR3 coding DNA: TGTGCCATCAGGATTGGCACGGGGGACACTGAAGCTTTCTTT.

V usage is TRBV24-1 and J usage is TRBJ1-2; D remains unclear. Germline loops: CDR1 KGHDR, CDR2 SFDVKD. The CDR3 has 13 residues. The V and J ends lost 6 bases and 4 bases respectively, with 11 bases between them. The CDR3 nucleotides read TGTGCCACCAGTCGTACACAGACCTATGGCTACACCTTC. Translation gives CATSRTQTYGYTF.

The chain has TRBV19 and TRBJ1-5; D is unresolved. Germline V CDR1 and CDR2: LNHDA, SQIVND (reference sequence). V was shortened by 0 bases and J by 2 bases, with 14 bases between the two germline ends. The CDR3 runs 17 residues. CDR3 in DNA: TGTGCCAGTAGTATAGAAGCGGGGTTTGCGGGCAATCAGCCCCAGCATTTT. It encodes CASSIEAGFAGNQPQHF. The whole variable domain, remainder taken from reference TRBV19 and TRBJ1-5, is DGGITQSPKYLFRKEGQNVTLSCEQNLNHDAMYWYRQDPGQGLRLIYYSQIVNDFQKGDIAEGYSVSREKKESFPLTVTSAQKNPTAFYLCASSIEAGFAGNQPQHFGDGTRLSIL.

The chain employs TRBV11-2 and TRBJ1-6; D gene uncertain. The V gene lost 5 bases and the J gene lost 8 bases, with 16 bases spanning the gap. CDR1 and CDR2 from the germline V gene are SGHAT and FQNNGV. This CDR3 comprises 15 residues. This CDR3 reads CASSPRLGVDSPLHF. The CDR3 nucleotides are TGTGCCAGCAGCCCGCGATTGGGAGTGGATTCACCCCTCCACTTT.

This clone was counted between two and nine times. This chain uses TRBV5-6 with TRBJ1-2, with no clear D. Germline CDR1 SGHDT, CDR2 YYEEEE. The CDR3 has 15 amino acids. Deletions cut 4 bases from V and 2 bases from J, with 15 bases between. CDR3 sequence reads: CASSPGVLLNYGYTF. The CDR3 DNA is TGTGCCAGCAGCCCCGGAGTTCTGCTAAACTATGGCTACACCTTC.

J is TRBJ2-3 and V is TRBV6-1, with 7 bases that match TRBD1. Germline assignment: CDR1 MNHNS and CDR2 SASEGT. V was clipped by 2 bases and J by 4 bases; unmatched bases: 9. CDR3 length: 16 amino acids. The CDR3 DNA reads TGTGCCAGCAGTGAATTCAGGACGAGGGGGCCAGATACGCAGTATTTT. Amino acid sequence: CASSEFRTRGPDTQYF.

This chain connects TRBV29-1 to TRBJ1-6; D call uncertain. V lost 4 bases and J lost 9, with 13 bases in between. CDR3 size: 13 residues. Germline CDR1 SQVTM, CDR2 ANQGSEA. The CDR3 region has the DNA TGCAGCGTTGTAACAAGGCCAGGTTCACCCCTCCACTTT. It is translated as CSVVTRPGSPLHF.

V usage is TRBV12-5 and J usage is TRBJ2-7; tentative D call: TRBD1 (5 bases). Deletions cut 5 bases from V and 2 bases from J, with 13 bases between. Germline V lookup: CDR1 LGHNT, CDR2 FRNRAP. This CDR3 comprises 14 residues. The CDR3: CASGPREGAYEQYF. DNA of the CDR3: TGTGCTAGTGGTCCTAGGGAAGGGGCCTACGAGCAGTACTTC.

The chain combines TRBV9 with TRBJ2-3; 11 bases agree with TRBD2. The CDR3 loop spans 19 amino acids. CDR1 SGDLS and CDR2 YYNGEE come from the germline V gene. J gave up 0 bases and V 4 bases, and 13 bases lay outside the gene matches. CDR3: CASSPPLTSGVFSTDTQYF. In nucleotides, the CDR3 is TGTGCCAGCAGCCCACCCTTGACTAGCGGGGTTTTTAGCACAGATACGCAGTATTTT.

The chain recombines TRBV20-1 with TRBJ1-2; D unclear. Trimming took off 3 bases at V and 8 bases at J, with 10 bases between the two ends. Per the germline V gene, CDR1 is DFQATT and CDR2 is SNEGSKA (reference sequence). This CDR3 has 11 amino acids. The CDR3 coding sequence is TGCAGTGCTAGTCCCAGTTACGGCTACACCTTC. Translating it yields CSASPSYGYTF.

This sequence joins TRBV6-5 and TRBJ1-5; TRBD1 might be the D (6 bases). CDR1 MNHEY and CDR2 SVGAGI come from the germline V gene. The CDR3 loop spans 12 amino acids. The ends were cut back, 9 bases at V and 3 bases at J, with 9 bases in the middle. The CDR3 spells CASRTDNQPQHF. In DNA, the CDR3 is TGTGCCAGTCGGACAGACAATCAGCCCCAGCATTTT.

The chain carries TRBV19 and TRBJ1-2; unclear D gene. Deletions cut 3 bases from V and 2 bases from J, with 4 bases between. This CDR3 has 12 residues. The germline V gene has CDR1 LNHDA and CDR2 SQIVND (reference sequence). CDR3 in DNA: TGTGCCAGTAGTATGGAGAACTATGGCTACACCTTC. Its translation is CASSMENYGYTF.

This chain uses TRBV6-5 with TRBJ2-1, with D perhaps matching TRBD1 (6 bases). The germline V gene encodes CDR1 MNHEY and CDR2 SVGAGI. Trimming left V 2 bases short and J 5 bases short, with 13 bases between. The CDR3 spans 15 residues. The CDR3, as DNA: TGTGCCAGCAGTTACGATCAGGGGATCCACAATGAGCAGTTCTTC. The encoded protein is CASSYDQGIHNEQFF.

The V call is TRBV6-5, the J call TRBJ1-1, with a weak D call TRBD1 (6 bases). This CDR3 is 15 amino acids long. Between the trimmed V and J ends, which lost 5 bases and 0 bases, there was a span of 13 bases. CDR1 is MNHEY and CDR2 is SVGAGI in the germline V gene. The CDR3 DNA is TGTGCCAGCAGTACCTCCGGGACAATGAACACTGAAGCTTTCTTT. Translated: CASSTSGTMNTEAFF.

The rearrangement uses TRBV28 and TRBJ1-4; D remains ambiguous. The germline V gene has CDR1 MDHEN and CDR2 SYDVKM. V lost 5 bases and J lost 4, with 11 bases in between. The CDR3 extends over 14 amino acids. Here the CDR3 DNA reads TGTGCCAGCAGTACCGGGTCCCTTAATGAAAAACTGTTTTTT. Translated: CASSTGSLNEKLFF.

The CDR3 sequence is CASSIPGQGIRNGELFF. As DNA, the CDR3 is TGTGCCAGTAGTATTCCGGGACAGGGGATTCGGAACGGGGAGCTGTTTTTT. The rearrangement links TRBV19 to TRBJ2-2; 10 positions agree with TRBD1. The CDR3 length is 17 residues. Germline lookup yields CDR1 LNHDA and CDR2 SQIVND (reference sequence). V dropped 3 bases and J dropped 7; count of bases not matched to a gene: 11.

This clone has just a few counts. The V gene is TRBV6-4, the J gene TRBJ2-3, with 7 bases aligning to TRBD2. There are 15 residues in the CDR3. Germline trimming cut 5 bases from V and 3 bases from J; bases unmatched to any gene: 8. Germline values: CDR1 MRHNA, CDR2 SNTAGT. The CDR3 bases are TGTGCCAGCAGTACGGGACTATCACAAACAGATACGCAGTATTTT. It is translated as CASSTGLSQTDTQYF.

The V call is TRBV19, the J call TRBJ1-1; the match to TRBD1 covers 8 bases. The germline gives CDR1 LNHDA, CDR2 SQIVND (reference sequence). This CDR3 spans 15 amino acids. V lost 5 bases and J lost 0; bases outside the gene matches: 5. The CDR3 nucleotides are TGTGCCAGTAGTCCTCGACAGGGGATGAACACTGAAGCTTTCTTT. Encoded protein: CASSPRQGMNTEAFF.

V usage is TRBV6-5 and J usage is TRBJ1-1; the match to TRBD1 covers 10 bases. The CDR3 is 14 amino acids. CDR1 is MNHEY, CDR2 SVGAGI, per germline. With V trimmed by 6 bases and J by 5 bases, 6 bases remained unmatched. Here the CDR3 reads CASRRTGGGTEAFF. CDR3 nucleotides: TGTGCCAGCAGGAGGACAGGGGGTGGGACTGAAGCTTTCTTT.

V is TRBV9 and J is TRBJ2-7; perhaps TRBD1 as D (6 bases). Germline assignment: CDR1 SGDLS and CDR2 YYNGEE. Trimming left V 3 bases short and J 0 bases short, with 10 bases between. The CDR3 spans 14 residues. In DNA form, the CDR3 reads TGTGCCAGCAGCGCCCGGGACAACTCCTACGAGCAGTACTTC. Protein product: CASSARDNSYEQYF.

The chain is built from TRBV18 and TRBJ1-2, with 8 bases matching TRBD1. Germline V gene lookup returns CDR1 KGHSH and CDR2 LQKENI. CDR3 length: 18 residues. The V and J ends lost 3 bases and 2 bases, in that order; junction bases with no gene match: 14. CDR3 bases: TGTGCCAGCTCACCGACAAACTCGGACAGGGCTTCCAACTATGGCTACACCTTC. Encoded protein: CASSPTNSDRASNYGYTF. The full variable domain, its missing parts supplied by reference TRBV18 and TRBJ1-2, is NAGVMQNPRHLVRRRGQEARLRCSPMKGHSHVYWYRQLPEEGLKFMVYLQKENIIDESGMPKERFSAEFPKEGPSILRIQQVVRGDSAAYFCASSPTNSDRASNYGYTFGSGTRLTVV.

This clone was counted between two and nine times. The V gene is TRBV6-5, the J gene TRBJ1-4, with a tentative D call TRBD1 (6 bases). The CDR3 covers 13 residues. Germline loops: CDR1 MNHEY, CDR2 SVGAGI. Trimming removed 6 bases at V and 7 bases at J, with 12 bases between. CDR3 region: CASRQGGGEKLFF. The CDR3 DNA is TGTGCCAGCAGGCAGGGAGGGGGTGAAAAACTGTTTTTT.

This rearrangement joins TRBV5-1 to TRBJ1-4; weak D call: TRBD1 (6 bases). The CDR3 contains 15 residues. V dropped 3 bases and J dropped 3 bases, with 12 bases sitting between them. Germline V gene data show CDR1 as SGHRS and CDR2 as YFSETQ. The CDR3 sequence is CASSSGQHANEKLFF. CDR3 DNA: TGCGCCAGCAGCTCCGGACAGCATGCTAATGAAAAACTGTTTTTT.

V usage is TRBV18 and J usage is TRBJ1-5; 7 bases are shared with TRBD1. Germline trimming cut 4 bases from V and 5 bases from J; bases unmatched to any gene: 8. Germline CDR1 is KGHSH and CDR2 is LQKENI. The CDR3 is 15 residues long. As DNA, the CDR3 is TGTGCCAGCTCACTAACGGGACAGAGATATCAGCCCCAGCATTTT. As protein: CASSLTGQRYQPQHF. Full variable domain (remainder filled in from reference TRBV18 and TRBJ1-5): NAGVMQNPRHLVRRRGQEARLRCSPMKGHSHVYWYRQLPEEGLKFMVYLQKENIIDESGMPKERFSAEFPKEGPSILRIQQVVRGDSAAYFCASSLTGQRYQPQHFGDGTRLSIL.